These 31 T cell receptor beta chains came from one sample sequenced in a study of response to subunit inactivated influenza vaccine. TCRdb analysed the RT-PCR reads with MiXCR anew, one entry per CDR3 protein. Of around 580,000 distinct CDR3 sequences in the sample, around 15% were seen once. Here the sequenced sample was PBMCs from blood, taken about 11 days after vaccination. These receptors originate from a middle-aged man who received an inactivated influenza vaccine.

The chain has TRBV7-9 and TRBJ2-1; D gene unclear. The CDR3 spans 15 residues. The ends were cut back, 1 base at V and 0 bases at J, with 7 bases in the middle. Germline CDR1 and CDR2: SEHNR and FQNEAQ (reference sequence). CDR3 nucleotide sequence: TGTGCCAGCAGCTTAGTCAAGCGCTCCTACAATGAGCAGTTCTTC. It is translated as CASSLVKRSYNEQFF.

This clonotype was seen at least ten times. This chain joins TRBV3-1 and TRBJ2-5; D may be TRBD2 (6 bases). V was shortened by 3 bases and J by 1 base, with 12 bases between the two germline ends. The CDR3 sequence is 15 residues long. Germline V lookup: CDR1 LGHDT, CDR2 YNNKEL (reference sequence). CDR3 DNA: TGTGCCAGCAGCCAGCGGGAAGGGGTCCAAGAGACCCAGTACTTC. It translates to CASSQREGVQETQYF.

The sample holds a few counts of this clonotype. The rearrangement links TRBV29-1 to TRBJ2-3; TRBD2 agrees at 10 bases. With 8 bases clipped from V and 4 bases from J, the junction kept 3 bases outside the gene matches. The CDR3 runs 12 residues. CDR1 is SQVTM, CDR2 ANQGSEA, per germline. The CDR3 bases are TGCAGCCAGCGGGAGGGGTCAGATACGCAGTATTTT. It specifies CSQREGSDTQYF.

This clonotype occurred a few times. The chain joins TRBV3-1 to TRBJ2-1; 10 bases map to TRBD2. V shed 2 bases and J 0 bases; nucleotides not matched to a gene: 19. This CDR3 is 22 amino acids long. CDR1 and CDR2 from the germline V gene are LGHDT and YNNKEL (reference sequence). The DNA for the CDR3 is TGTGCCAGCAGCCAACTTAGAAGGGCTAGCGGGAGCCCCCGGGGCTCCTACAATGAGCAGTTCTTC. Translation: CASSQLRRASGSPRGSYNEQFF.

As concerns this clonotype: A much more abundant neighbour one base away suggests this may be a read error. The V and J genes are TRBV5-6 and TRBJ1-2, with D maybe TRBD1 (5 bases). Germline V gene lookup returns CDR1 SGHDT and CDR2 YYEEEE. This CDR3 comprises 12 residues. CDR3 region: CASSADSYGYIF. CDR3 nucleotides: TGTGCCAGCAGCGCAGACAGCTATGGCTACATCTTC.

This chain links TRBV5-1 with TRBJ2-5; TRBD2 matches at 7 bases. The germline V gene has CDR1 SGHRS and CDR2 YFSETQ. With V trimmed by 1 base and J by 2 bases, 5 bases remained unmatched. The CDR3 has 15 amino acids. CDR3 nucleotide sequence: TGCGCCAGCAGCTTGTTCCGCGGGGGACAAGAGACCCAGTACTTC. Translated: CASSLFRGGQETQYF. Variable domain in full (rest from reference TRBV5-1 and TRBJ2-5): KAGVTQTPRYLIKTRGQQVTLSCSPISGHRSVSWYQQTPGQGLQFLFEYFSETQRNKGNFPGRFSGRQFSNSRSEMNVSTLELGDSALYLCASSLFRGGQETQYFGPGTRLLVL.

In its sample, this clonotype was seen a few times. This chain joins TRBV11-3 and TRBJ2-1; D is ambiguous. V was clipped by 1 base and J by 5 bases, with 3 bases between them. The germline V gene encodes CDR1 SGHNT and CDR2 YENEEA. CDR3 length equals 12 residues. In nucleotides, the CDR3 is TGTGCCAGCAGCTTAGCTAACAATGAGCAGTTCTTC. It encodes CASSLANNEQFF.

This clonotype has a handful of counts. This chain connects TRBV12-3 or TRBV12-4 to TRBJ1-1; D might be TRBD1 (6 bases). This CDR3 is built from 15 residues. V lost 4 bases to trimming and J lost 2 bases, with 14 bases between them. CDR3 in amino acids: CASSSYTGINTEAFF. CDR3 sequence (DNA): TGTGCCAGCAGTTCCTACACAGGGATCAACACTGAAGCTTTCTTT.

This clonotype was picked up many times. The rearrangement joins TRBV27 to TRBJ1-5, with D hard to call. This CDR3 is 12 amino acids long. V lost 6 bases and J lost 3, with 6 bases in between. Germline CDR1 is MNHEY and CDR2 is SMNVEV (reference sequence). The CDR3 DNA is TGTGCCAGCAGCTGGGTCAATCAGCCCCAGCATTTT. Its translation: CASSWVNQPQHF.

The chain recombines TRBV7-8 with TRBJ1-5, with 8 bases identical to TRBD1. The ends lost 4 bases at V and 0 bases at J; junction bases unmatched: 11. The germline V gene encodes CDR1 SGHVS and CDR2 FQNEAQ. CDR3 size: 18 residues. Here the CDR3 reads CASSSHQLTGGSNQPQHF. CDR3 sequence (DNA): TGTGCCAGCAGCTCCCACCAATTAACAGGGGGTAGCAATCAGCCCCAGCATTTT.

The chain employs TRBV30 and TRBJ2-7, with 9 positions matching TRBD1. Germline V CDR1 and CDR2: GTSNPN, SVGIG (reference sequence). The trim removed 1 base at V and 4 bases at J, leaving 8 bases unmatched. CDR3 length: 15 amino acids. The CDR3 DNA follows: TGTGCCTGGAGTGACGATGGGACAGGGTTGTACGAGCAGTACTTC. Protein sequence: CAWSDDGTGLYEQYF.

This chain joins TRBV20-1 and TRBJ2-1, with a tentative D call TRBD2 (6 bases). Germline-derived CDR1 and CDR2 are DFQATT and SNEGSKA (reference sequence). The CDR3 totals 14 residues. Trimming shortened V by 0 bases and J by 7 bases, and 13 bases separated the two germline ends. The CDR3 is CSAREGRRGNEQFF. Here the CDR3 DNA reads TGCAGTGCTAGAGAGGGACGGAGGGGTAATGAGCAGTTCTTC.

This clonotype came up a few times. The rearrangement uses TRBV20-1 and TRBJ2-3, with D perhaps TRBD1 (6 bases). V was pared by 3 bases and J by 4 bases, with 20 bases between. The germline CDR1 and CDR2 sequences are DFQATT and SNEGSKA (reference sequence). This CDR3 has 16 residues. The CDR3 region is CSARAPVGASSDTQYF. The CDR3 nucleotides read TGCAGTGCTAGGGCCCCTGTGGGGGCCAGCTCAGATACGCAGTATTTT.

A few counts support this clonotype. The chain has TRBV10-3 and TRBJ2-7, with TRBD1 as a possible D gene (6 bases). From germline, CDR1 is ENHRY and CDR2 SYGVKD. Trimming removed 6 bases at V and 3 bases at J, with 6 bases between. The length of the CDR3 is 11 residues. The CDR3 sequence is CAIRDSYEQYF. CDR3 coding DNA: TGTGCCATCAGGGACAGCTACGAGCAGTACTTC.

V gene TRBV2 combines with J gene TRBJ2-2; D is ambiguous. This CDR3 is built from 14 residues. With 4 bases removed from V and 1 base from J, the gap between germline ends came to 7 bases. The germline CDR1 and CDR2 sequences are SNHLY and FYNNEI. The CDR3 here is CASSASMNTGELFF. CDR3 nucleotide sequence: TGTGCCAGCAGTGCGTCGATGAACACCGGGGAGCTGTTTTTT.

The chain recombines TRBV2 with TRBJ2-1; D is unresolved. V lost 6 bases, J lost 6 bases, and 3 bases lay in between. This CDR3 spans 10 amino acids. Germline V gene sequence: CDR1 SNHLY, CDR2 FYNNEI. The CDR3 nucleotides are TGTGCCAGCAGGGTCAATGAGCAGTTCTTC. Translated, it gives CASRVNEQFF.

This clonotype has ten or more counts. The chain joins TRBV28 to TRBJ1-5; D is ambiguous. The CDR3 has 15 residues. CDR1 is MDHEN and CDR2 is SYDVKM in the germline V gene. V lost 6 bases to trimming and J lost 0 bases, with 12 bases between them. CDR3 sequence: CASRPTVYSNQPQHF. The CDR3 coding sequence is TGTGCCAGCAGACCGACGGTTTATAGCAATCAGCCCCAGCATTTT. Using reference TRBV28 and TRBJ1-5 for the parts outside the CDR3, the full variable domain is DVKVTQSSRYLVKRTGEKVFLECVQDMDHENMFWYRQDPGLGLRLIYFSYDVKMKEKGDIPEGYSVSREKKERFSLILESASTNQTSMYLCASRPTVYSNQPQHFGDGTRLSIL.

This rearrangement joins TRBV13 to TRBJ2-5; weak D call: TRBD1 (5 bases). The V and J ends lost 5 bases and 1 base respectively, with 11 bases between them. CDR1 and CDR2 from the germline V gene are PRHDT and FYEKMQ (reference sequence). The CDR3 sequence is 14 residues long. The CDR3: CASSRVTVQETQYF. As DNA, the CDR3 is TGTGCCAGCAGCCGTGTGACAGTCCAAGAGACCCAGTACTTC.

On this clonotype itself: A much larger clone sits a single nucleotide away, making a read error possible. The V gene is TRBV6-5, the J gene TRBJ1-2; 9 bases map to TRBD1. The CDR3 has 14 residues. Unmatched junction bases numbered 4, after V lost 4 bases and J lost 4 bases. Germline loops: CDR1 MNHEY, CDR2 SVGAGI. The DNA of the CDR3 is TGTGCCAGCAGTTTCACAGGGGGCAGCTATGGCTACACCTTC. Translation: CASSFTGGSYGYTF.

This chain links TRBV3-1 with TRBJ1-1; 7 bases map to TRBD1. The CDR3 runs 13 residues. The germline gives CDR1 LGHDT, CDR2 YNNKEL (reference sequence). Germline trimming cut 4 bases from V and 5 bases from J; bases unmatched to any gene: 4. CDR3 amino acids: CASSRLQGTEAFF. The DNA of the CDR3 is TGTGCCAGCAGCCGCTTACAGGGGACTGAAGCTTTCTTT.

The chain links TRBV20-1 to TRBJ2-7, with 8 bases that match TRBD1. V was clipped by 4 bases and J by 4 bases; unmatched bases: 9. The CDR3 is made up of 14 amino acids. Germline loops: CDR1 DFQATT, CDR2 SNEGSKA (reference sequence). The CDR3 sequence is CSATPDRAFYEQYF. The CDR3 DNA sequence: TGCAGTGCTACCCCGGACAGGGCATTTTACGAGCAGTACTTC.

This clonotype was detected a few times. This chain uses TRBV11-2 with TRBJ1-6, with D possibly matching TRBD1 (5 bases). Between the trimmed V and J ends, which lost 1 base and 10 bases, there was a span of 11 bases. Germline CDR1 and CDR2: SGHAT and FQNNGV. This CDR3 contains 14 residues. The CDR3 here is CASSLGGATSPLHF. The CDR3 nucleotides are TGTGCCAGCAGCTTAGGGGGCGCGACGTCACCCCTCCACTTT.

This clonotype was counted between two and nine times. The CDR3 protein is CASSLPTGWGQFF. CDR3 nucleotides: TGTGCCAGCAGCTTACCGACGGGGTGGGGGCAGTTCTTC. This sequence joins TRBV11-2 and TRBJ2-1; D is possibly TRBD2 (5 bases). Trimming cost V 2 bases and J 12 bases, with 14 bases left between them. The CDR3 has 13 amino acids. CDR1 and CDR2 from the germline V gene are SGHAT and FQNNGV.

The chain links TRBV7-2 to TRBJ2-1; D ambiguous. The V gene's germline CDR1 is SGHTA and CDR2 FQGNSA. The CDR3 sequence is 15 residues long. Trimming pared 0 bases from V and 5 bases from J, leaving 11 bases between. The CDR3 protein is CASSLAFPQHNEQFF. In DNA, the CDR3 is TGTGCCAGCAGCTTAGCATTTCCCCAGCACAATGAGCAGTTCTTC.

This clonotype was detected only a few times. CDR3 amino acids: CSAPPRVPGGPGYTF. The CDR3 DNA is TGCAGTGCCCCCCCCCGAGTCCCAGGGGGCCCTGGCTACACCTTC. The chain is built from TRBV20-1 and TRBJ1-2; TRBD1 aligns across 8 bases. This CDR3 spans 15 amino acids. Germline CDR1 is DFQATT and CDR2 is SNEGSKA (reference sequence). The V and J ends lost 6 bases and 7 bases, in that order; junction bases with no gene match: 16.

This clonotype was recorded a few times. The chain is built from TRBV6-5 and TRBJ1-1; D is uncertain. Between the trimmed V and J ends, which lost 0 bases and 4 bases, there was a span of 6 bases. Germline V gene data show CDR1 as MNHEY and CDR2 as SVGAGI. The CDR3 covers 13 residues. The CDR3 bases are TGTGCCAGCAGTTACTCGTCCATCACTGAAGCTTTCTTT. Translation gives CASSYSSITEAFF.

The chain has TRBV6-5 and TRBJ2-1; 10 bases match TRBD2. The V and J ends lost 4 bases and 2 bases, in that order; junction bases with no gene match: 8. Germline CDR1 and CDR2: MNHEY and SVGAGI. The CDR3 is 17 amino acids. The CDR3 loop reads CASSFTLAGVPYNEQFF. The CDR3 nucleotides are TGTGCCAGCAGTTTCACGCTAGCGGGAGTCCCCTACAATGAGCAGTTCTTC.

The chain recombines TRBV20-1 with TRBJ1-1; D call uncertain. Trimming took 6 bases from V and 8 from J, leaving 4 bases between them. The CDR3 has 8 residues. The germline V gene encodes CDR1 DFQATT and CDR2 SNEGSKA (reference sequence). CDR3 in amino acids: CSAKEAFF. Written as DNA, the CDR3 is TGCAGTGCAAAGGAAGCTTTCTTT.

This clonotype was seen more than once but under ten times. CDR3 sequence: CSVKRSSGANVLTF. The DNA of the CDR3 is TGCAGCGTTAAACGTAGCTCTGGGGCCAACGTCCTGACTTTC. The chain recombines TRBV29-1 with TRBJ2-6; D is uncertain. The V end was cut by 5 bases, the J end by 0 bases, with 8 bases between. This CDR3 has 14 amino acids. Per germline, CDR1 SQVTM and CDR2 ANQGSEA.

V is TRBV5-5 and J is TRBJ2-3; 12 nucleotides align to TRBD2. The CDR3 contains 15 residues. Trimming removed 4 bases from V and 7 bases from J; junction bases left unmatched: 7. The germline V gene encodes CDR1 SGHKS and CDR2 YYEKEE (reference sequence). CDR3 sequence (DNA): TGTGCCAGCAGCATCCTAGCGGGAGGGCCGAATACGCAGTATTTT. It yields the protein CASSILAGGPNTQYF.

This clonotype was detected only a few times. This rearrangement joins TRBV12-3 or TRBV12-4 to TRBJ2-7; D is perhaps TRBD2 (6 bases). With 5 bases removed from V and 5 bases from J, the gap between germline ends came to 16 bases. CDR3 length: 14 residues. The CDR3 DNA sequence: TGTGCCAGCAGTGCCGGGACTTCTTCCGACGAGCAGTACTTC. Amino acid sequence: CASSAGTSSDEQYF.